Shown below are 5 T cell receptor beta chains from a single sample sequenced in a study of CD8 T cells in ankylosing spondylitis. TCRdb reanalysed the 5' RACE reads using MiXCR and keeps one entry per CDR3 protein. Of roughly 240,000 distinct CDR3 sequences listed, around 32% are singletons. Sequencing was done on a sample of blood, either unsorted or a sorted T cell fraction (not recorded which). These TCRs come from a male donor with ankylosing spondylitis or in good health (not recorded which).

This clonotype was counted once. J is TRBJ2-1 and V is TRBV12-3 or TRBV12-4; 8 bases are a match to TRBD1. The CDR3 extends over 15 amino acids. J gave up 6 bases and V 2 bases, and 6 bases lay outside the gene matches. CDR3 nucleotides: TGTGCCAGCAGTTTAAGGCAGGGGGCCCCCAATGAGCAGTTCTTC. It translates to CASSLRQGAPNEQFF.

The chain combines TRBV10-3 with TRBJ2-6; TRBD1 agrees at 8 bases. CDR1 ENHRY and CDR2 SYGVKD come from the germline V gene. The length of the CDR3 is 15 residues. The trim removed 8 bases at V and 4 bases at J, leaving 7 bases unmatched. The CDR3 coding sequence is TGTGCCATCGGTTCGACAGGGGTCGGGGCCAACGTCCTGACTTTC. It is translated as CAIGSTGVGANVLTF.

The rearrangement uses TRBV5-1 and TRBJ2-1, with 10 bases fitting TRBD1. The J segment lost 0 bases and the V segment lost 10 bases, leaving 1 base of the junction unmatched. There are 13 residues in the CDR3. The V gene's germline CDR1 is SGHRS and CDR2 YFSETQ. CDR3: CAWTGGSYNEQFF. CDR3 bases: TGCGCCTGGACAGGGGGCTCCTACAATGAGCAGTTCTTC.

This clonotype was detected only a few times. The chain joins TRBV7-2 to TRBJ2-3; 11 bases line up with TRBD2. The J segment lost 2 bases and the V segment lost 2 bases, leaving 9 bases of the junction unmatched. The germline CDR1 and CDR2 sequences are SGHTA and FQGNSA. The CDR3 is made up of 18 amino acids. In nucleotides, the CDR3 is TGTGCCAGCAGCTTATCGCGATTAGCGGGGGGGCACACAGATACGCAGTATTTT. Amino acids: CASSLSRLAGGHTDTQYF.

V usage is TRBV6-5 and J usage is TRBJ1-4; D is unresolved. The CDR3 has 11 amino acids. V lost 6 bases and J lost 7, with 6 bases in between. CDR1 and CDR2 (germline): MNHEY, SVGAGI. For the CDR3, the DNA is TGTGCCAGCAGCACCGGTGAAAAACTGTTTTTT. Residues: CASSTGEKLFF.